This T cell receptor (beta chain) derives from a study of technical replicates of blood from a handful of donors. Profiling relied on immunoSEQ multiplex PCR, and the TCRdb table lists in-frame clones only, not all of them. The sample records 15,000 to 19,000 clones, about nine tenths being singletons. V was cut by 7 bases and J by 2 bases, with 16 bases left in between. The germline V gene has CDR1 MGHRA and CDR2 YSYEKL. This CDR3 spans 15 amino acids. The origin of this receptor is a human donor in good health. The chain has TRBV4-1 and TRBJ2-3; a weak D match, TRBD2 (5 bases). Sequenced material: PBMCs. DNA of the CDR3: TGCGCCAGCACCGGAGCGGTGGGCAACACAGATACGCAGTATTTT. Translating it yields CASTGAVGNTDTQYF.